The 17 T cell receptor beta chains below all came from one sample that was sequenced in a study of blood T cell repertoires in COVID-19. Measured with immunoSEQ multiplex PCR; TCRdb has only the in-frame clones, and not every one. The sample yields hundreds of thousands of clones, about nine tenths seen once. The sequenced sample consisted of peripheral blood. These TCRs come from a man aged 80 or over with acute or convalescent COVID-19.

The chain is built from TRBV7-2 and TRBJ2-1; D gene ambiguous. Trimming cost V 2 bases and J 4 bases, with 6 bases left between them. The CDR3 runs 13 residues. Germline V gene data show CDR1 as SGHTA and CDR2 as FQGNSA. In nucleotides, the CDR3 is TGTGCCAGCAGCTTACCGAGGTACAATGAGCAGTTCTTC. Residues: CASSLPRYNEQFF.

CDR3 bases: TGTGCCAGCAGCTGGACAGGGTCCACCACAGATACGCAGTATTTT. Its translation: CASSWTGSTTDTQYF. This chain connects TRBV5-6 to TRBJ2-3; TRBD1 aligns across 8 bases. The CDR3 contains 15 residues. With V trimmed by 3 bases and J by 2 bases, 5 bases remained unmatched. Germline loops: CDR1 SGHDT, CDR2 YYEEEE.

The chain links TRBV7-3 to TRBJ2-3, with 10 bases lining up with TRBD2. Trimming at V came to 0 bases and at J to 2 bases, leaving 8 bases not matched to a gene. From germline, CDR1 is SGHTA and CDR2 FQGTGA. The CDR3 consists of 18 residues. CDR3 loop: CASSLTSSGSAATDTQYF. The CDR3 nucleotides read TGTGCCAGCAGCTTAACGTCTAGCGGGAGTGCGGCCACAGATACGCAGTATTTT. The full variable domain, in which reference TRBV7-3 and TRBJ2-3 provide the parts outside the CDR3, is GAGVSQTPSNKVTEKGKYVELRCDPISGHTALYWYRQSLGQGPEFLIYFQGTGAADDSGLPNDRFFAVRPEGSVSTLKIQRTERGDSAVYLCASSLTSSGSAATDTQYFGPGTRLTVL.

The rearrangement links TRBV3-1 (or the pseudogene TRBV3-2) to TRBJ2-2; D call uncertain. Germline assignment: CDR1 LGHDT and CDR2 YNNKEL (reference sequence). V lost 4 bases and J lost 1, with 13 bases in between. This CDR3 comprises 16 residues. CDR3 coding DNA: TGTGCCAGCAGCCTCTCCGGCAGGCTGAACACCGGGGAGCTGTTTTTT. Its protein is CASSLSGRLNTGELFF.

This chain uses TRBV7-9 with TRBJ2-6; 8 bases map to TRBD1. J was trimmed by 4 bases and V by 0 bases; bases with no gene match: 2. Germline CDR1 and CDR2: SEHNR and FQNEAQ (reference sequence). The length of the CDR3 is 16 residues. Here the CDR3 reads CASSLARTGGANVLTF. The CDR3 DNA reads TGTGCCAGCAGCTTAGCACGGACAGGGGGGGCCAACGTCCTGACTTTC.

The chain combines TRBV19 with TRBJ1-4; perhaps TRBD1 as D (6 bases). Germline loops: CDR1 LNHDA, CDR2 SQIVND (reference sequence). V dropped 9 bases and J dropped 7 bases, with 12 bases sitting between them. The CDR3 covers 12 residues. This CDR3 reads CARDTGSEKLFF. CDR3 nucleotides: TGTGCCAGGGATACAGGGAGTGAAAAACTGTTTTTT. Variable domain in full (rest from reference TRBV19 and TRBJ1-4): DGGITQSPKYLFRKEGQNVTLSCEQNLNHDAMYWYRQDPGQGLRLIYYSQIVNDFQKGDIAEGYSVSREKKESFPLTVTSAQKNPTAFYLCARDTGSEKLFFGSGTQLSVL.

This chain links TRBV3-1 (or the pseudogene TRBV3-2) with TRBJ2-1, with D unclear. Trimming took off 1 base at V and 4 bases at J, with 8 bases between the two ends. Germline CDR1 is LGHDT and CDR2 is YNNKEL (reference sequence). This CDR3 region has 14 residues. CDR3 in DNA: TGTGCCAGCAGCCAAGGTAGACATTACAATGAGCAGTTCTTC. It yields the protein CASSQGRHYNEQFF.

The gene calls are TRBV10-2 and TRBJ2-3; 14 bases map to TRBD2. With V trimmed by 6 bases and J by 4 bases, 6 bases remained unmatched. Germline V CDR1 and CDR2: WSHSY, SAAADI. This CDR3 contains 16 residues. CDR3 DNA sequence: TGCGCCAGCAGACGACTAGCGGGAGGGTGGGCAGATACGCAGTATTTT. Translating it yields CASRRLAGGWADTQYF.

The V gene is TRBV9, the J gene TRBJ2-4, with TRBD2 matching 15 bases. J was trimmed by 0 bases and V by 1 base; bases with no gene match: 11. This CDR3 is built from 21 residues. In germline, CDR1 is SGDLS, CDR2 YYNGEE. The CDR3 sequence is CASSVTDGLAGGSLAKNIQYF. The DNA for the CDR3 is TGTGCCAGCAGCGTAACCGACGGACTAGCGGGAGGGTCCTTAGCCAAAAACATTCAGTACTTC.

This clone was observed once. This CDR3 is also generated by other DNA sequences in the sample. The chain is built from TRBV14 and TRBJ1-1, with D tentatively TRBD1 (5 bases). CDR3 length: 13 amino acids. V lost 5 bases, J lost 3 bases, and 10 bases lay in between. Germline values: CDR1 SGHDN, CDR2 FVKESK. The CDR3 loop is CASSGDSYTEAFF. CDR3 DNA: TGTGCCAGCAGCGGTGACAGTTACACTGAAGCTTTCTTT.

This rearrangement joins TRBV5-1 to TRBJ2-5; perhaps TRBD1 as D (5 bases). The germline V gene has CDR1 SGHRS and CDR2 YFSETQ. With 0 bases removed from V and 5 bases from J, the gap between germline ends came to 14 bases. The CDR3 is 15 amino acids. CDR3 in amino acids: CASSLEQGFVETQYF. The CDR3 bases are TGCGCCAGCAGCTTGGAGCAGGGTTTTGTGGAGACCCAGTACTTC.

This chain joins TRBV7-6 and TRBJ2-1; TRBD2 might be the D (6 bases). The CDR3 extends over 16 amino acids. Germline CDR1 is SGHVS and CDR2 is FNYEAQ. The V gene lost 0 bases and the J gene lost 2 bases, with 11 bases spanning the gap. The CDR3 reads CASSLAAGGTYNEQFF. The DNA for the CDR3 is TGTGCCAGCAGCTTAGCGGCCGGAGGGACCTACAATGAGCAGTTCTTC.

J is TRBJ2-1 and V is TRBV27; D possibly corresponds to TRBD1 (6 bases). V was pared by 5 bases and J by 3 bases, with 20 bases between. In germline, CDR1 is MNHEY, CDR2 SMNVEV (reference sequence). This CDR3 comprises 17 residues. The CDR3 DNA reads TGTGCCAGCAGTAGAGGACCGCGCGAAGGGGGCTACAATGAGCAGTTCTTC. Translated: CASSRGPREGGYNEQFF.

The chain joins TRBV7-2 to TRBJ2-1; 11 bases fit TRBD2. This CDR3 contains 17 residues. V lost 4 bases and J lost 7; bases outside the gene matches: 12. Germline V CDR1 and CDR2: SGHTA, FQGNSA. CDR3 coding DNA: TGTGCCAGCAGCTCAAATGTAGCGGGAGGGCCTAGGAATGAGCAGTTCTTC. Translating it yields CASSSNVAGGPRNEQFF.

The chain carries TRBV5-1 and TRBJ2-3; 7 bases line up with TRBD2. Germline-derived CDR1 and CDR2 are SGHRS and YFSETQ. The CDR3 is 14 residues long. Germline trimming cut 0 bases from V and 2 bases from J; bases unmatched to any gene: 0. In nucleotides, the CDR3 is TGCGCCAGCAGCTTGGGACTAGCCACAGATACGCAGTATTTT. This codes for CASSLGLATDTQYF.

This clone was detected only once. This chain's CDR3 is CASSLAGATDTQYF. DNA for the CDR3: TGTGCCAGCTCACTAGCGGGAGCGACAGATACGCAGTATTTT. The chain carries TRBV18 and TRBJ2-3, with TRBD2 matching over 9 bases. The CDR3 totals 14 residues. Germline CDR1 is KGHSH and CDR2 is LQKENI. V lost 4 bases to trimming and J lost 3 bases; unmatched junction nucleotides: 2.

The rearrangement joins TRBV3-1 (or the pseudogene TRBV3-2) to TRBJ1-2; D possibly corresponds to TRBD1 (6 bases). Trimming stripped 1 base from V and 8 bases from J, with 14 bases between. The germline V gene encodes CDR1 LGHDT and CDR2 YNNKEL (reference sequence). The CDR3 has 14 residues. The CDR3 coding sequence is TGTGCCAGCAGCCAAGTAGGGGGGGCAGGCGGCTACACCTTC. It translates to CASSQVGGAGGYTF.